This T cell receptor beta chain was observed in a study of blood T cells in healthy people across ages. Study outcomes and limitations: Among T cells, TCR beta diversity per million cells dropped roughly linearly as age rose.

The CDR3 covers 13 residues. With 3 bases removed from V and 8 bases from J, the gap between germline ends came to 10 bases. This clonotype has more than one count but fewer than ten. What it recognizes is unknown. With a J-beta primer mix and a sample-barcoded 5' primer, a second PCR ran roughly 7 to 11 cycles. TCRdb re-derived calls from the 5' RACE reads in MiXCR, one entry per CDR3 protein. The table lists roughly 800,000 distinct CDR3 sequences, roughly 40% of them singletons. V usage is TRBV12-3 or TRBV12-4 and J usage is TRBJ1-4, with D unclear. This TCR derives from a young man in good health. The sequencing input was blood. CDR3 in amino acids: CASSLGSIEKLFF. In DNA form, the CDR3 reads TGTGCCAGCAGTTTGGGGTCAATCGAAAAACTGTTTTTT.